This entry is about one T cell receptor beta chain. The antigen is undetermined. The CDR3 loop spans 14 amino acids. From germline, CDR1 is ENHRY and CDR2 SYGVKD. The V end lost 4 bases, the J end lost 9 bases, and 16 bases lay between the germline ends. The sample originates from a study of cytomegalovirus exposure and HLA in healthy donors. Study conclusions and caveats: TCR beta V- and J-gene trimming, according to a later analysis, was linked to a missense DCLRE1C variant.

PCR involved 60 Vbeta and 13 Jbeta primers. Only in-frame clones appear in the TCRdb table, and some are missing; sequencing was by immunoSEQ multiplex PCR. The sample shows about 150,000 clones, about 80% of them seen only once. The J gene is TRBJ2-1, the V gene TRBV10-3; D perhaps matches TRBD2 (6 bases). Sequenced input: PBMCs. This receptor was identified in a young man in good health and CMV-seropositive. CDR3 in DNA: TGTGCCATCAGTGGTGGAGGAGGGCGAAGTGAGCAGTTCTTC. This translates into CAISGGGGRSEQFF.